This entry lists 11 T cell receptor beta chains sequenced from one sample in a study of T cell responses to AZD1222 COVID-19 vaccine. Clones were sequenced by immunoSEQ multiplex PCR, and TCRdb holds only the in-frame ones, with some missing. This sample has about 140,000 clones, with 92% found just once. Sequenced here: peripheral blood, sampled on day 0 of AZD1222 vaccination. These receptors originate from an adult in good health.

The genes are TRBV4-3 and TRBJ2-2, with unresolved D. With 6 bases removed from V and 2 bases from J, the gap between germline ends came to 4 bases. Per germline, CDR1 LGHNA and CDR2 YSLEER. The CDR3 covers 12 residues. The CDR3 is CASSPNTGELFF. The DNA of the CDR3 is TGCGCCAGCAGTCCTAACACCGGGGAGCTGTTTTTT.

This clone is a singleton in its sample. Written as DNA, the CDR3 is TGTGCCAGCAGCCTGGTGGTTCAGCCCCAGCATTTT. This translates into CASSLVVQPQHF. The V and J genes are TRBV5-8 and TRBJ1-5, with D hard to call. Trimming left V 4 bases short and J 6 bases short, with 8 bases between. The germline CDR1 and CDR2 sequences are SGHTS and YDEGEE. CDR3 length equals 12 residues. The whole variable domain, filled in from reference TRBV5-8 and TRBJ1-5, reads EAGVTQSPTHLIKTRGQQATLRCSPISGHTSVYWYQQALGLGLQFLLWYDEGEERNRGNFPPRFSGRQFPNYSSELNVNALELEDSALYLCASSLVVQPQHFGDGTRLSIL.

The chain couples TRBV5-1 to TRBJ2-3, with TRBD2 matching over 8 bases. The trim removed 1 base at V and 2 bases at J, leaving 9 bases unmatched. CDR1 and CDR2 (germline): SGHRS, YFSETQ. There are 17 residues in the CDR3. The CDR3 loop reads CASSLRTSGHNTDTQYF. CDR3 nucleotides: TGCGCCAGCAGCTTGAGAACTAGCGGCCACAACACAGATACGCAGTATTTT.

V usage is TRBV30 and J usage is TRBJ2-3, with D possibly matching TRBD1 (5 bases). The germline gives CDR1 GTSNPN, CDR2 SVGIG (reference sequence). Trimming removed 1 base at V and 6 bases at J, with 8 bases between. CDR3 size: 12 residues. The CDR3 coding sequence is TGTGCCTGGAGTGGCCAGGGTGATACGCAGTATTTT. Its protein product is CAWSGQGDTQYF.

This chain uses TRBV19 with TRBJ2-7; no firm D call. Germline V gives CDR1 LNHDA, CDR2 SQIVND (reference sequence). V dropped 5 bases and J dropped 3 bases, with 14 bases sitting between them. The CDR3 is made up of 14 amino acids. Written as DNA, the CDR3 is TGTGCCAGTAGTCTCGACGTACGTAACTACGAGCAGTACTTC. This gives the protein CASSLDVRNYEQYF. The whole variable domain, remainder taken from reference TRBV19 and TRBJ2-7, is DGGITQSPKYLFRKEGQNVTLSCEQNLNHDAMYWYRQDPGQGLRLIYYSQIVNDFQKGDIAEGYSVSREKKESFPLTVTSAQKNPTAFYLCASSLDVRNYEQYFGPGTRLTVT.

Concerning this clone: The same CDR3 arises from other DNA sequences in this sample as well. The V gene is TRBV30, the J gene TRBJ1-5; D is uncertain. This CDR3 comprises 13 residues. Trimming shortened V by 0 bases and J by 0 bases, and 3 bases separated the two germline ends. Per germline, CDR1 GTSNPN and CDR2 SVGIG (reference sequence). The CDR3 DNA follows: TGTGCCTGGAGTGTCAATAGCAATCAGCCCCAGCATTTT. Translation gives CAWSVNSNQPQHF.

J is TRBJ2-7 and V is TRBV11-2, with 10 positions matching TRBD1. V lost 2 bases to trimming and J lost 2 bases; unmatched junction nucleotides: 3. The CDR3 runs to 15 residues. In germline, CDR1 is SGHAT, CDR2 FQNNGV. The CDR3 DNA sequence: TGTGCCAGCAGCTTATGGGACAGGGGTACCTACGAGCAGTACTTC. It translates to CASSLWDRGTYEQYF.

The chain joins TRBV10-1 to TRBJ2-3; D call uncertain. Germline CDR1 reads WNHNN; CDR2 reads SYGVQD (reference sequence). V was cut by 5 bases and J by 5 bases, with 17 bases left in between. The CDR3 has 15 amino acids. The CDR3 DNA reads TGCGCCAGCAGTAGACCCGGAGAGTCAAGAGATACGCAGTATTTT. Its translation is CASSRPGESRDTQYF.

The V and J genes are TRBV4-1 and TRBJ2-3, with no clear D. The CDR3 is 15 amino acids. V was trimmed by 1 base and J by 4 bases, leaving 12 bases between them. Germline CDR1 reads MGHRA; CDR2 reads YSYEKL. The CDR3 region is CASSQAGVASDTQYF. In DNA form, the CDR3 reads TGCGCCAGCAGCCAAGCTGGAGTAGCTTCAGATACGCAGTATTTT.

The chain recombines TRBV13 with TRBJ1-1; D remains unclear. The V and J ends lost 6 bases and 3 bases respectively, with 11 bases between them. The V gene's germline CDR1 is PRHDT and CDR2 FYEKMQ (reference sequence). The CDR3 has 13 amino acids. The CDR3, as DNA: TGTGCCAGCAGACTACCGGTGTACACTGAAGCTTTCTTT. As protein: CASRLPVYTEAFF.

This clone was observed a single time. The genes are TRBV4-3 and TRBJ2-5; D is uncertain. Germline V gene data show CDR1 as LGHNA and CDR2 as YSLEER. The V gene lost 0 bases and the J gene lost 0 bases, with 17 bases spanning the gap. The CDR3 has 18 residues. The CDR3 sequence is CASSQEVGSATYQETQYF. CDR3 DNA sequence: TGCGCCAGCAGCCAAGAAGTGGGAAGCGCGACATACCAAGAGACCCAGTACTTC.